This T cell receptor (beta chain) emerged from a study of T cells in Graves' hyperthyroidism and ophthalmopathy. Study-level results: Most expanded thyroid clonotypes above 0.001 also appeared in blood.

A lack of ophthalmopathy progression within 18 months defined stable Graves' hyperthyroidism. Diagnosing involved the use of clinical symptoms, serum thyroxine and TRAb, thyroid ultrasound and orbital computed tomography. RNA transcripts served as the template for amplifying TCR beta CDR3 regions. The TCR CDR3 was amplified in a first-round RT-PCR using the HTBI primer set. TCRdb re-called the multiplex PCR reads through MiXCR, storing one row per CDR3 protein. This table holds fewer than 750,000 distinct CDR3 sequences, about 45% found once. About this clonotype: Its antigen is unidentified.

This clonotype was obtained from a woman aged 18 to 35 with Graves' hyperthyroidism. The sequenced sample was peripheral blood or thyroid tissue (not recorded which).

CDR3 amino acids: CSYGGTGGYGYTF. CDR3 in DNA: TGCAGTTACGGGGGGACAGGGGGATATGGCTACACCTTC. This chain connects TRBV29-1 to TRBJ1-2; TRBD1 matches 11 bases. Looked up from germline, CDR1 is SQVTM and CDR2 is ANQGSEA. The CDR3 spans 13 residues.